This entry lists 28 T cell receptor beta chains sequenced from one sample in a study of T cell responses to AZD1222 COVID-19 vaccine. Clones were sequenced by immunoSEQ multiplex PCR, and TCRdb holds only the in-frame ones, with some missing. The sample includes 80,000 to 100,000 clones, less than 90% seen only once; the top ten take roughly 5.1%. Sequences were derived from peripheral blood, sampled 28 days after the second AZD1222 dose. These receptors all come from an adult who received the AZD1222 COVID-19 vaccine.

V usage is TRBV7-8 and J usage is TRBJ1-2; D is uncertain. The CDR3 is 13 amino acids. Germline CDR1 and CDR2: SGHVS and FQNEAQ. V was pared by 3 bases and J by 4 bases, with 9 bases between. CDR3 amino acids: CASSLAGAYGYTF. CDR3 DNA sequence: TGTGCCAGCAGCTTGGCCGGAGCCTATGGCTACACCTTC.

CDR3 DNA sequence: TGTGCCAGCAGCCGGTCAGCTGTGGCTAATGAAAAACTGTTTTTT. Translating it yields CASSRSAVANEKLFF. The genes are TRBV5-6 and TRBJ1-4; D remains unclear. The germline CDR1 and CDR2 sequences are SGHDT and YYEEEE. The CDR3 length is 15 residues. The V end lost 4 bases, the J end lost 3 bases, and 13 bases lay between the germline ends.

The chain couples TRBV6-5 to TRBJ1-2; 11 bases agree with TRBD1. Germline V gene sequence: CDR1 MNHEY, CDR2 SVGAGI. J gave up 4 bases and V 4 bases, and 5 bases lay outside the gene matches. The CDR3 spans 15 residues. CDR3 loop: CASSSGTGGTYGYTF. CDR3 bases: TGTGCCAGCAGTTCCGGGACAGGGGGGACCTATGGCTACACCTTC.

CDR3 nucleotides: TGTGCCAGTAGTAGGGACAGGGGGAACACTGAAGCTTTCTTT. Encoded protein: CASSRDRGNTEAFF. V is TRBV19 and J is TRBJ1-1, with 10 bases lining up with TRBD1. The CDR3 loop spans 14 amino acids. Germline CDR1 LNHDA, CDR2 SQIVND (reference sequence). V dropped 4 bases and J dropped 1; count of bases not matched to a gene: 0.

The rearrangement joins TRBV12-3 or TRBV12-4 to TRBJ1-1; TRBD1 agrees at 7 bases. The ends lost 7 bases at V and 2 bases at J; junction bases unmatched: 4. This CDR3 comprises 13 residues. In DNA, the CDR3 is TGTGCCAGCAAGACAGGGTACAACACTGAAGCTTTCTTT. This translates into CASKTGYNTEAFF.

V and J are TRBV20-1 and TRBJ2-1; no firm D call. This CDR3 is 13 amino acids long. V was trimmed by 3 bases and J by 7 bases, leaving 13 bases between them. Germline assignment: CDR1 DFQATT and CDR2 SNEGSKA (reference sequence). CDR3 bases: TGCAGTGCTAGTACCGGTCGGCAGAATGAGCAGTTCTTC. Translated: CSASTGRQNEQFF.

This clone was observed a few times. This chain joins TRBV5-4 and TRBJ2-7; D may be TRBD1 (5 bases). V was clipped by 0 bases and J by 0 bases, with 10 bases between them. Germline V gene data show CDR1 as SGHNT and CDR2 as YYREEE (reference sequence). This CDR3 is 15 amino acids long. The CDR3, as DNA: TGTGCCAGCAGCTTGGGGCAGGGAAGCTCCTACGAGCAGTACTTC. Encoded protein: CASSLGQGSSYEQYF.

V is TRBV2 and J is TRBJ1-3, with 12 bases aligning to TRBD1. With V trimmed by 5 bases and J by 0 bases, 11 bases remained unmatched. CDR1 and CDR2 (germline): SNHLY, FYNNEI. CDR3 length: 19 residues. The CDR3 nucleotides read TGTGCCAGCAGTCTCCTTGGGACAGGGGGCCTGAGCTCTGGAAACACCATATATTTT. It codes for CASSLLGTGGLSSGNTIYF.

The V gene is TRBV9, the J gene TRBJ1-2; D remains ambiguous. CDR1 and CDR2 from the germline V gene are SGDLS and YYNGEE. CDR3 length equals 13 residues. The V end was cut by 4 bases, the J end by 7 bases, with 14 bases between. CDR3 DNA: TGTGCCAGCAGCCCCGCGGCGACCGGTGGCTACACCTTC. This translates into CASSPAATGGYTF.

This clone showed up just once. The chain employs TRBV19 and TRBJ2-2; 10 bases align to TRBD2. Germline V gives CDR1 LNHDA, CDR2 SQIVND (reference sequence). The CDR3 extends over 16 amino acids. Trimming took 7 bases from V and 0 from J; bases not matched to a gene: 5. This chain's CDR3 is CASTVLAGANTGELFF. In nucleotides, the CDR3 is TGTGCCAGTACTGTTCTAGCGGGGGCGAACACCGGGGAGCTGTTTTTT.

The J gene is TRBJ2-1, the V gene TRBV7-3; 7 bases map to TRBD1. CDR1 and CDR2 from the germline V gene are SGHTA and FQGTGA. The CDR3 has 16 amino acids. Trimming cost V 1 base and J 2 bases; bases outside gene matches: 5. The CDR3 here is CASSLRGQATYNEQFF. As DNA, the CDR3 is TGTGCCAGCAGCTTAAGAGGACAGGCGACCTACAATGAGCAGTTCTTC. Using reference TRBV7-3 and TRBJ2-1 for the parts outside the CDR3, the full variable domain is GAGVSQTPSNKVTEKGKYVELRCDPISGHTALYWYRQSLGQGPEFLIYFQGTGAADDSGLPNDRFFAVRPEGSVSTLKIQRTERGDSAVYLCASSLRGQATYNEQFFGPGTRLTVL.

V gene TRBV6-5 combines with J gene TRBJ1-6; D uncertain. V lost 5 bases and J 8 bases, leaving 16 bases between the germline ends. Germline V gene sequence: CDR1 MNHEY, CDR2 SVGAGI. The CDR3 totals 15 residues. The CDR3 sequence: CASSPRPFLDSPLHF. The CDR3 nucleotides read TGTGCCAGCAGTCCTCGTCCCTTTTTGGATTCACCCCTCCACTTT.

The chain joins TRBV27 to TRBJ2-1; possibly TRBD2 for D (6 bases). The V and J ends lost 6 bases and 2 bases respectively, with 14 bases between them. Germline values: CDR1 MNHEY, CDR2 SMNVEV (reference sequence). The CDR3 runs 15 residues. CDR3 in amino acids: CASRTSITPYNEQFF. CDR3 sequence (DNA): TGTGCCAGCAGAACTAGCATAACCCCCTACAATGAGCAGTTCTTC.

This clone was seen a single time. The chain carries TRBV7-3 and TRBJ1-1, with 7 bases matching TRBD1. The CDR3 contains 13 residues. Germline trimming cut 8 bases from V and 4 bases from J; bases unmatched to any gene: 7. Germline lookup yields CDR1 SGHTA and CDR2 FQGTGA. CDR3 nucleotide sequence: TGTGCCAGCTCTTCCTCAGGGGGCACTGAAGCTTTCTTT. Residues: CASSSSGGTEAFF.

The chain has TRBV5-1 and TRBJ1-6; D possibly corresponds to TRBD1 (6 bases). The V end lost 0 bases, the J end lost 19 bases, and 23 bases lay between the germline ends. The germline V gene encodes CDR1 SGHRS and CDR2 YFSETQ. This CDR3 is 15 amino acids long. The CDR3 DNA sequence: TGCGCCAGCAGCTTGGGAACAGGGCCCATTCACCCCTGTCACTTT. This gives the protein CASSLGTGPIHPCHF.

This clone was picked up one time. This chain joins TRBV30 and TRBJ2-7; D gene ambiguous. Germline lookup yields CDR1 GTSNPN and CDR2 SVGIG (reference sequence). V lost 0 bases, J lost 5 bases, and 5 bases lay in between. The CDR3 spans 11 residues. As DNA, the CDR3 is TGTGCCTGGAGTGTTGGGGACGAGCAGTACTTC. Amino acid sequence: CAWSVGDEQYF.

J is TRBJ2-7 and V is TRBV6-5; 11 bases are a match to TRBD2. Germline V gene data show CDR1 as MNHEY and CDR2 as SVGAGI. Trimming took 6 bases from V and 4 from J; bases not matched to a gene: 8. CDR3 length equals 15 residues. CDR3 sequence (DNA): TGTGCCAGCAGCGATTTTAGCGGGGGGGATTACGAGCAGTACTTC. Amino acids: CASSDFSGGDYEQYF.

The chain links TRBV2 to TRBJ1-1; D possibly corresponds to TRBD1 (6 bases). Germline loops: CDR1 SNHLY, CDR2 FYNNEI. Trimming took 6 bases from V and 4 from J, leaving 15 bases between them. CDR3 length: 14 residues. CDR3 loop: CASRGRGGGTEAFF. In DNA form, the CDR3 reads TGTGCCAGCAGAGGGAGGGGAGGGGGCACTGAAGCTTTCTTT.

The J gene is TRBJ1-2, the V gene TRBV12-3 or TRBV12-4, with 7 bases fitting TRBD1. The V gene end was trimmed by 3 bases and the J gene end by 7 bases; junction bases not matched to a gene: 2. This CDR3 has 12 amino acids. Here the CDR3 reads CASSLPGGGYTF. CDR3 coding DNA: TGTGCCAGCAGTTTGCCAGGGGGTGGCTACACCTTC.

The chain employs TRBV15 and TRBJ1-5; unclear D gene. The CDR3 contains 15 residues. Trimming took off 1 base at V and 1 base at J, with 8 bases between the two ends. Germline V CDR1 and CDR2: LNHNV, YYDKDF (reference sequence). The CDR3 region has the DNA TGTGCCACCAGCAGAGGGGGAGGGAGCAATCAGCCCCAGCATTTT. Residues: CATSRGGGSNQPQHF.

The chain carries TRBV6-5 and TRBJ2-1, with TRBD1 matching 9 bases. J gave up 5 bases and V 4 bases, and 6 bases lay outside the gene matches. The CDR3 has 15 residues. Looked up from germline, CDR1 is MNHEY and CDR2 is SVGAGI. In nucleotides, the CDR3 is TGTGCCAGCAGTTCGGACAGGGGTTACCACAATGAGCAGTTCTTC. Translated: CASSSDRGYHNEQFF.

The chain is built from TRBV2 and TRBJ1-4; TRBD1 is a possible D gene (5 bases). Germline CDR1 and CDR2: SNHLY and FYNNEI. Trimming stripped 4 bases from V and 7 bases from J, with 16 bases between. CDR3 length equals 15 residues. CDR3 in amino acids: CASSGEAGRAEKLFF. The DNA of the CDR3 is TGTGCCAGCAGTGGGGAGGCAGGGAGGGCTGAAAAACTGTTTTTT.

CDR3 in DNA: TGTGCCAGCAGCGCGGTCCGGACAGGGAAGGACAACACCATATATTTT. It encodes CASSAVRTGKDNTIYF. V gene TRBV9 combines with J gene TRBJ1-3, with 8 bases aligning to TRBD1. Per the germline V gene, CDR1 is SGDLS and CDR2 is YYNGEE. Losses at the gene ends were 3 bases for V and 7 bases for J; bases not matched to a gene: 12. This CDR3 comprises 16 residues.

J is TRBJ1-4 and V is TRBV2; D uncertain. The CDR3 loop spans 15 amino acids. In germline, CDR1 is SNHLY, CDR2 FYNNEI. The V end was cut by 6 bases, the J end by 7 bases, with 18 bases between. This chain's CDR3 is CASSPPGRIGEKLFF. CDR3 bases: TGTGCCAGCAGCCCCCCGGGGAGGATTGGTGAAAAACTGTTTTTT.

This clone showed up just once. This chain connects TRBV12-3 or TRBV12-4 to TRBJ2-1, with D hard to call. The CDR3 has 13 amino acids. The V end lost 6 bases, the J end lost 5 bases, and 11 bases lay between the germline ends. The CDR3 DNA is TGTGCCAGCAGCTCCTTTACAAACAATGAGCAGTTCTTC. Amino acid sequence: CASSSFTNNEQFF.

The rearrangement links TRBV25-1 to TRBJ2-3, with TRBD2 matching 7 bases. Per germline, CDR1 MGHDK and CDR2 SYGVNS. With V trimmed by 3 bases and J by 4 bases, 13 bases remained unmatched. This CDR3 contains 17 residues. The CDR3 sequence is CASSDQRTRLSADTQYF. CDR3 nucleotide sequence: TGTGCCAGCAGTGACCAAAGGACTAGGCTTTCCGCAGATACGCAGTATTTT.

The gene calls are TRBV20-1 and TRBJ1-2; TRBD1 matches 8 bases. CDR1 is DFQATT, CDR2 SNEGSKA, per germline (reference sequence). V gave up 3 bases and J gave up 5 bases; unmatched junction bases: 5. The CDR3 sequence is 13 residues long. This CDR3 reads CSASSGTGYGYTF. The DNA for the CDR3 is TGCAGTGCTAGTTCCGGGACAGGTTATGGCTACACCTTC.

The chain couples TRBV11-2 to TRBJ2-1; 13 bases align to TRBD2. CDR1 is SGHAT and CDR2 is FQNNGV in the germline V gene. The CDR3 runs 15 residues. The V gene end was trimmed by 5 bases and the J gene end by 6 bases; junction bases not matched to a gene: 4. CDR3 protein: CASSKLAGGPNEQFF. The CDR3 DNA follows: TGTGCCAGCAGCAAACTAGCGGGGGGGCCCAATGAGCAGTTCTTC. The full variable domain, with the rest looked up from reference TRBV11-2 and TRBJ2-1, is EAGVAQSPRYKIIEKRQSVAFWCNPISGHATLYWYQQILGQGPKLLIQFQNNGVVDDSQLPKDRFSAERLKGVDSTLKIQPAKLEDSAVYLCASSKLAGGPNEQFFGPGTRLTVL.